This T cell receptor (beta chain) stems from a study of CD8 T cells in ankylosing spondylitis. Overall study findings and caveats: Some motif variants had been reported before (in reactive arthritis synovial fluid and blood). What appeared characteristic of ankylosing spondylitis blood was a TCR beta motif of eight highly homologous variants.

TCRdb itself ran the 5' RACE reads through MiXCR, one entry per CDR3 protein. This table holds roughly 700,000 distinct CDR3 sequences, 15% to 20% found once. Comments on this clonotype: Antigen unknown.

Germline V lookup: CDR1 GTSNPN, CDR2 SVGIG (reference sequence). The length of the CDR3 is 14 residues. V lost 0 bases and J 0 bases, leaving 6 bases between the germline ends. The chain combines TRBV30 with TRBJ1-5; D not certain. The source is a male donor with ankylosing spondylitis. The sample consisted of blood, either unsorted or a sorted T cell fraction (not recorded which). The DNA of the CDR3 is TGTGCCTGGAGTGTTACGGATAGCAATCAGCCCCAGCATTTT. Its translation: CAWSVTDSNQPQHF.